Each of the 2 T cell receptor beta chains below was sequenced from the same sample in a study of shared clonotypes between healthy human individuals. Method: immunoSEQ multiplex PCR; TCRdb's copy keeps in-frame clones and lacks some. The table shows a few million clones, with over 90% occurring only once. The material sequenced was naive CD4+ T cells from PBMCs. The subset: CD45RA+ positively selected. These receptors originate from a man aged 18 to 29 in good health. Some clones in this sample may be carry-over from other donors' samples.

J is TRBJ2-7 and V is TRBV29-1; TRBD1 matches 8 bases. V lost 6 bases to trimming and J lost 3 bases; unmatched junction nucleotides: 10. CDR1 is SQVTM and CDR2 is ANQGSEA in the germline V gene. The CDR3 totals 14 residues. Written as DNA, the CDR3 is TGCAGCGTCAAAGGGACAGGCTCTCGCTACGAGCAGTACTTC. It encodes CSVKGTGSRYEQYF.

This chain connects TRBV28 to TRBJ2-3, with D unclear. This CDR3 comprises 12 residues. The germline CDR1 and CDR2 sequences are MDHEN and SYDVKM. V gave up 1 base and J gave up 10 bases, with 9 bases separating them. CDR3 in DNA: TGTGCCAGCAGTTTATTATGGAATGCGCAGTATTTT. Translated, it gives CASSLLWNAQYF.